This T cell receptor (beta chain) was sequenced for a study of T cell repertoires in ileal Crohn's disease. Overall study context: At postoperative colonoscopy, neoterminal ileum biopsies were taken as M6. General study findings and limits: Compared with CD4 T cells, sorted CD8 cells carried more expanded clones. Clonal expansions were more frequent in active smokers than non-smokers at surgery.

Profiling relied on immunoSEQ multiplex PCR, and the TCRdb table lists in-frame clones only, not all of them. Altogether under 15,000 clones are present, approximately 81% being singletons, with the ten largest covering 17%. Noted time point: neoterminal ileum biopsy at postoperative endoscopy, about 6 months after surgery. As for this clone: Its specificity is unknown.

The receptor was derived from an adult with Crohn's disease. The sample comprised ileal tissue.

CDR3 sequence (DNA): TGTGCCAGCAGTGACTCGAGGCCACCCTATGGCTACACCTTC. This translates into CASSDSRPPYGYTF. V is TRBV6-4 and J is TRBJ1-2; D is ambiguous. Germline CDR1 MRHNA, CDR2 SNTAGT. V was pared by 0 bases and J by 4 bases, with 9 bases between. This CDR3 has 14 residues.